This T cell receptor (beta chain) was sequenced during a study of blood T cell repertoires in COVID-19. Turning to the study itself: Samples representing acute and convalescent COVID-19 were sourced from the United States, Italy and Spain.

Germline V gene lookup returns CDR1 SEHNR and CDR2 FQNEAQ (reference sequence). The CDR3 sequence is 15 residues long. The J segment lost 1 base and the V segment lost 4 bases, leaving 7 bases of the junction unmatched. In the study's own analysis: Counts of nucleated cells, estimated from reference gene primer amplification, were obtained. This table comes from immunoSEQ multiplex PCR, and its TCRdb copy is limited to in-frame clones, with some not included. The V and J calls and clone size are taken from that table; D and trimming were inferred from the DNA. The table records fewer than 200,000 clones, around 84% of them present only once.

The source material was peripheral blood. The chain links TRBV7-9 to TRBJ2-7; TRBD1 agrees at 7 bases. The clonotype was recovered from a man aged 35-49 years with active or convalescent COVID-19. CDR3 region: CASSSGTAFSYEQYF. CDR3 DNA sequence: TGTGCCAGCAGCTCCGGGACAGCGTTTTCCTACGAGCAGTACTTC.